The source of this T cell receptor beta chain is a study of blood T cell repertoires in COVID-19 (dated by TCRdb to about 2020). For the wider study: Collaborator samples came from the United States, Italy and Spain and covered acute and convalescent phases of COVID-19. The material from the prospective study consisted of cDNA or gDNA derived from T cells, B-cell-depleted T cells, or PBMCs. Deeply sampled blood TCRbeta repertoires from subjects exposed to, actively infected with, or recovered from COVID-19 were included in the dataset. A freely available public database, intended as a resource for researchers studying the immune response to SARS-CoV-2, is where the repertoires were released. The samples were drawn from the first 160 participants of the ongoing ImmuneRACE study and from 1,200 or so subjects provided by 6 global collaborators. A de-identified subject ID, COVID-19 status, age in years and sex were almost always included in the sample metadata. Where available, HLA class I and class II types were taken from metadata supplied by the sample provider and were not determined by assay-based typing.

TCRbeta CDR3 regions were amplified from genomic DNA by means of the immunoSEQ Assay, a bias-controlled multiplex PCR. The source study handled its data this way. Nucleated cell counts per sample were estimated from amplification of reference gene primers within the assay. To quantify the absolute abundance of each unique TCRbeta CDR3 rearrangement, sequence reads were collapsed and filtered. For each sample, productive Simpson clonality was calculated as the square root of Simpson's diversity index over productive rearrangements. TCRdb's version of the immuneACCESS table is confined to in-frame rearrangements and falls short of the full clone set. An unresolved V gene accounts for under half of the shortfall where checked; the remainder is of unknown origin. That table gives V, J and clone size, and the DNA gave D and trimming. Recorded for this sample are around 270,000 clones; around 90% of them occurred a single time. Less than 5% of the sample comes from the top ten.

Samples from volunteer blood donors who had recovered from COVID-19 were contributed by a second Seattle source. Each collaborating institution followed its own protocols to collect whole blood in K2EDTA tubes. For TCRbeta analysis, collaborators shipped samples as frozen whole blood, isolated PBMCs, or DNA extracted from either of those sample types. Including cysteine and phenylalanine, the CDR3 has 20 amino acids. Only the CDR3 region is kept as DNA, spanning 60 bases read in frame from base 1. CDR1 SGHRS and CDR2 YFSETQ are derived from the germline V gene. Unmatched junction bases come to 17, with V trimmed by 0 bases and J by 3 bases. This clone appeared once. Its specific antigen is unknown. The sample holds no much larger clone one base away, and base qualities are not on file. The study at large found these results: The amount of clinical and demographic metadata varied by source and participant and was provided uncurated.

The TCR sequence derives from a man in his fifties or sixties who had recovered from COVID-19. Input material: peripheral blood. The chain couples TRBV5-1 to TRBJ2-3, with 9 bases matching TRBD2. The CDR3 region has the sequence CASSLATSASGVIRTDTQYF. The sequenced DNA: TGCGCCAGCAGCTTGGCCACTTCCGCTAGCGGGGTTATAAGGACAGATACGCAGTATTTT.